This T cell receptor beta chain came from a study of T cell clones after liver transplantation. In regard to this clone: Its antigen remains unknown.

Assay: immunoSEQ multiplex PCR; the TCRdb copy retains only in-frame clones and omits some. The sample carries around 51,000 clones, 70% to 90% recorded once. The ends were cut back, 0 bases at V and 4 bases at J, with 15 bases in the middle. The CDR3 covers 16 residues. Germline-derived CDR1 and CDR2 are SGHRS and YFSETQ. Study results and limitations: In most of the 8 subjects, circulating graft-donor-reactive CD4 TCRbeta sequences fell significantly after transplant.

The V and J genes are TRBV5-1 and TRBJ2-3, with a possible D match to TRBD2 (6 bases). The material was CD8+ T cells from blood, obtained 12 months after liver transplant. The source is a human patient who received a liver transplant. A subset of T cells may come from the graft donor. CDR3: CASSLARRELADTQYF. CDR3 DNA: TGCGCCAGCAGCTTGGCCAGGAGGGAGTTGGCAGATACGCAGTATTTT.